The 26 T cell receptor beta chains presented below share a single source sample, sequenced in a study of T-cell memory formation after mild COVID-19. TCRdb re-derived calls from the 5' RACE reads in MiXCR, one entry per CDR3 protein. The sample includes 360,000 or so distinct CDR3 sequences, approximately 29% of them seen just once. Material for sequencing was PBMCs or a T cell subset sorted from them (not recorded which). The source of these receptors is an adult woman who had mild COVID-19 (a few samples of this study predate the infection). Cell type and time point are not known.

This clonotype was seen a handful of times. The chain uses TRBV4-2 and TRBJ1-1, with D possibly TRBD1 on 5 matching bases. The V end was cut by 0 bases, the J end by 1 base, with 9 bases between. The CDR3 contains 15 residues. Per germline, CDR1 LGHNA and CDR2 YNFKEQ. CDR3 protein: CASSQDHGGNTEAFF. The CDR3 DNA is TGTGCCAGCAGCCAAGATCACGGGGGGAACACTGAAGCTTTCTTT.

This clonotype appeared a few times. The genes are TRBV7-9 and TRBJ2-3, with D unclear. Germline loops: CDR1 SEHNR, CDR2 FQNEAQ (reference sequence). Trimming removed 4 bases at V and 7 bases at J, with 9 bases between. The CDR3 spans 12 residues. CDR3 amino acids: CASSSVSNTQYF. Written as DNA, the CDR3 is TGTGCCAGCAGCTCTGTGTCAAATACGCAGTATTTT.

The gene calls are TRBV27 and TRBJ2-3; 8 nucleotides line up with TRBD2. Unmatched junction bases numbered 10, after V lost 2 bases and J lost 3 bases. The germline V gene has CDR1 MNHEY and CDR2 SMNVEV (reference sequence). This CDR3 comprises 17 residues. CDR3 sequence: CASSLAGRGYSTDTQYF. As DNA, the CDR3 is TGTGCCAGCAGTTTAGCCGGGAGGGGGTATTCGACAGATACGCAGTATTTT.

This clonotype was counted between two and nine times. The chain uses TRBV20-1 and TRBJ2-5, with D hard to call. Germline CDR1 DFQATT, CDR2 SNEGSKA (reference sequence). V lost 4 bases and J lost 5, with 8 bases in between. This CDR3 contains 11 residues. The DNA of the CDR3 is TGCAGTGCTACCCAAGTGGAGACCCAGTACTTC. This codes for CSATQVETQYF.

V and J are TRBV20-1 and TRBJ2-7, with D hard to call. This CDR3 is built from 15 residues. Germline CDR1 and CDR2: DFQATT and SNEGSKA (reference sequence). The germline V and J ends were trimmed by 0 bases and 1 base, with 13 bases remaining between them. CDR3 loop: CSARDSKGRSYEQYF. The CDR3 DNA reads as TGCAGTGCTAGAGATTCGAAGGGCCGATCCTACGAGCAGTACTTC.

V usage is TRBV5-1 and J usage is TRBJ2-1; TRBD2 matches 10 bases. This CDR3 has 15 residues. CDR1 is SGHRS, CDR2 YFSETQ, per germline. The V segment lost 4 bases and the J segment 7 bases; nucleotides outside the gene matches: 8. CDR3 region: CASSTSGGAGNEQFF. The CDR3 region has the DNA TGCGCCAGCAGCACCAGCGGGGGGGCGGGGAATGAGCAGTTCTTC.

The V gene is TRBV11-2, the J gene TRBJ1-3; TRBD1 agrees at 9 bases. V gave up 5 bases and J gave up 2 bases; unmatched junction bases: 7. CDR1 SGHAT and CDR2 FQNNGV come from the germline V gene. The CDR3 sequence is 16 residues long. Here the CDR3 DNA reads TGTGCCAGCAGCCCACGGGACAGGGACACTGGAAACACCATATATTTT. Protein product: CASSPRDRDTGNTIYF.

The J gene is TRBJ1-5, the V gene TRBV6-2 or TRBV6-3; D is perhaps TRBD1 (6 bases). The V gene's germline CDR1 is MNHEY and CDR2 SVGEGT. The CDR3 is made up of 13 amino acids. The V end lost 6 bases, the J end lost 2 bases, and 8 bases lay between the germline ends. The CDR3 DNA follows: TGTGCCAGCAGAAGACAGGGCAATCAGCCCCAGCATTTT. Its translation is CASRRQGNQPQHF.

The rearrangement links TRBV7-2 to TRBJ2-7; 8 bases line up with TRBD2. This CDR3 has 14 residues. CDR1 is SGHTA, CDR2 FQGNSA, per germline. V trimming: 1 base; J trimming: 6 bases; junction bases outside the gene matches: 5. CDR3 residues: CASSLGAGVTEQYF. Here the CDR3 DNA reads TGTGCCAGCAGCTTAGGAGCGGGAGTAACCGAGCAGTACTTC. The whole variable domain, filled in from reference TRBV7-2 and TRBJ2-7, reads GAGVSQSPSNKVTEKGKDVELRCDPISGHTALYWYRQSLGQGLEFLIYFQGNSAPDKSGLPSDRFSAERTGGSVSTLTIQRTQQEDSAVYLCASSLGAGVTEQYFGPGTRLTVT.

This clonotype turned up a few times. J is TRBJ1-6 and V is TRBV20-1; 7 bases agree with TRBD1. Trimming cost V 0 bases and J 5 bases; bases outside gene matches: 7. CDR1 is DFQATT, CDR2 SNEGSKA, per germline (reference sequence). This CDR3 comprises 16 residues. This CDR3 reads CSARDMQGGHNSPLHF. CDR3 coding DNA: TGCAGTGCTAGAGATATGCAGGGGGGGCATAATTCACCCCTCCACTTT.

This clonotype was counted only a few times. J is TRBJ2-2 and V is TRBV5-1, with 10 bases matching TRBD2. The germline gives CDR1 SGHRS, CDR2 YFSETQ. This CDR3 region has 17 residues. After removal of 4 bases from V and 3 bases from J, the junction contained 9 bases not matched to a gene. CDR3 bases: TGCGCCAGCAGCCCGGAGGCCCTAGCGGGAGACACCGGGGAGCTGTTTTTT. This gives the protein CASSPEALAGDTGELFF.

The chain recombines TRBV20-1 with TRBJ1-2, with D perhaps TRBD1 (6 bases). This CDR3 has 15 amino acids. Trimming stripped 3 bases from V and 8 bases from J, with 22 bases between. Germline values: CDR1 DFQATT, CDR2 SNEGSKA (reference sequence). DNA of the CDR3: TGCAGTGCTAGTGTAAACGGCGCAGGGGCGGAGGGCTACACCTTC. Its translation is CSASVNGAGAEGYTF.

The CDR3 protein is CASSRTQGKETQYF. DNA of the CDR3: TGTGCCAGCAGCCGCACACAGGGGAAAGAGACCCAGTACTTC. This rearrangement joins TRBV7-6 to TRBJ2-5; 7 positions match TRBD1. The ends lost 5 bases at V and 3 bases at J; junction bases unmatched: 6. Germline-derived CDR1 and CDR2 are SGHVS and FNYEAQ. The CDR3 has 14 residues. Filled out from reference TRBV7-6 and TRBJ2-5, the complete variable domain reads GAGVSQSPRYKVTKRGQDVALRCDPISGHVSLYWYRQALGQGPEFLTYFNYEAQQDKSGLPNDRFSAERPEGSISTLTIQRTEQRDSAMYRCASSRTQGKETQYFGPGTRLLVL.

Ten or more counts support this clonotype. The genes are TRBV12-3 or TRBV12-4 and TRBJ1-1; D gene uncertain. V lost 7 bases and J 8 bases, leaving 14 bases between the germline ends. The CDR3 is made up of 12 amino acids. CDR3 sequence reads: CASTLFGGEAFF. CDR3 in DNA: TGTGCCAGCACCCTATTCGGAGGGGAAGCTTTCTTT.

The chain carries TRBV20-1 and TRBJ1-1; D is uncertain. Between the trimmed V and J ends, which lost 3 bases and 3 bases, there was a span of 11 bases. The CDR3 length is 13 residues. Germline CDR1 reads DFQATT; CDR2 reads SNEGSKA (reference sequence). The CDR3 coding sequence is TGCAGTGCTAGTTGGGCGGATTACACTGAAGCTTTCTTT. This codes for CSASWADYTEAFF.

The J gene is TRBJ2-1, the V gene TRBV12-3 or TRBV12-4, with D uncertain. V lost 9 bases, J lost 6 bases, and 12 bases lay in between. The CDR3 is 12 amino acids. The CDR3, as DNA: TGTGCCAGTACGACCGGCGGCAATGAGCAGTTCTTC. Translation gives CASTTGGNEQFF.

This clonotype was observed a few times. The CDR3 bases are TGTGCCAGCAGCCACGGGACTAGCGGGGGTATGGGAATTTACAATGAGCAGTTCTTC. Protein: CASSHGTSGGMGIYNEQFF. V is TRBV7-9 and J is TRBJ2-1, with 14 bases lining up with TRBD2. The CDR3 is 19 amino acids. Germline V CDR1 and CDR2: SEHNR, FQNEAQ (reference sequence). After removal of 5 bases from V and 4 bases from J, the junction contained 13 bases not matched to a gene.

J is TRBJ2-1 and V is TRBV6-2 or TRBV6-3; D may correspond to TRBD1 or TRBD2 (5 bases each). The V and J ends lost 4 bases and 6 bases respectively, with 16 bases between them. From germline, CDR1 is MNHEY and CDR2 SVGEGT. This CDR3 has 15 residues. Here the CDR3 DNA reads TGTGCCAGCAGTTCCGGGGCAATCTGGGGCAATGAGCAGTTCTTC. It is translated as CASSSGAIWGNEQFF.

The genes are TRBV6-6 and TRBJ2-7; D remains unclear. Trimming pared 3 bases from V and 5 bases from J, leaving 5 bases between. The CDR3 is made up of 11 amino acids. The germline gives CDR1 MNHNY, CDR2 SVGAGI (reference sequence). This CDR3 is CASSYYHEQYF. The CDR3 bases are TGTGCCAGCAGTTATTACCACGAGCAGTACTTC.

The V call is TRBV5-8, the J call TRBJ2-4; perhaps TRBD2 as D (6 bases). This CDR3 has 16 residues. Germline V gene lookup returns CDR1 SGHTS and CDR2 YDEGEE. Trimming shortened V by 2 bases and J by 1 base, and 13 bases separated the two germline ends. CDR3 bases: TGTGCCAGCAGCTTAGTTGGCGGGGACGCCAAAAACATTCAGTACTTC. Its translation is CASSLVGGDAKNIQYF.

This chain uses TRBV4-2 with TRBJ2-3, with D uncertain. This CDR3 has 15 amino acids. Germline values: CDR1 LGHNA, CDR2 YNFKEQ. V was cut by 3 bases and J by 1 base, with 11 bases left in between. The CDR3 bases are TGTGCCAGCAGCCATTCTGGGGTCGGCACAGATACGCAGTATTTT. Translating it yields CASSHSGVGTDTQYF.

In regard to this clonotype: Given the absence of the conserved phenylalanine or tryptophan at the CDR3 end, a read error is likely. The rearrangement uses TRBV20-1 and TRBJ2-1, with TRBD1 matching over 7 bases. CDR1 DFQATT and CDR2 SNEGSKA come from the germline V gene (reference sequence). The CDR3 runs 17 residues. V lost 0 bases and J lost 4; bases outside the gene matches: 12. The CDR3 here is CSARDREGALLYNEQFL. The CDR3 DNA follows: TGCAGTGCTAGAGATCGAGAGGGGGCCTTACTATACAATGAGCAGTTCTTA.

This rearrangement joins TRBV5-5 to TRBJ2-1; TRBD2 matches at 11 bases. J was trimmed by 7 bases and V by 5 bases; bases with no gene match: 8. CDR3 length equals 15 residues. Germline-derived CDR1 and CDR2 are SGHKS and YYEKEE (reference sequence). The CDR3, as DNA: TGTGCCAGCAGTTCACTAGCGGGAGTAAGGAATGAGCAGTTCTTC. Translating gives CASSSLAGVRNEQFF.

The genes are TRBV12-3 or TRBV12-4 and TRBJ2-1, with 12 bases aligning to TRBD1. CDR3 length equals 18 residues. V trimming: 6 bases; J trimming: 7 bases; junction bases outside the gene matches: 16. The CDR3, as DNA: TGTGCCAGCAGCCGAGGCCCGGGACAGGGGGCAGGTTTGAATGAGCAGTTCTTC. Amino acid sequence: CASSRGPGQGAGLNEQFF.

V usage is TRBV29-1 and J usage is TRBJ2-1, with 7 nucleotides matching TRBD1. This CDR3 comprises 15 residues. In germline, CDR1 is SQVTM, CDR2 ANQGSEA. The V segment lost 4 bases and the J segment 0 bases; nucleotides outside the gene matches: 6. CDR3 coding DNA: TGCAGCGTTGTGAGACAGGGCGCCTCCTACAATGAGCAGTTCTTC. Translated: CSVVRQGASYNEQFF.

DNA for the CDR3: TGTGCCACCAGCAGCGTAGCGGGAGGTCTCTACGAGCAGTACTTC. Encoded protein: CATSSVAGGLYEQYF. V usage is TRBV15 and J usage is TRBJ2-7, with 10 nucleotides matching TRBD2. V trimming: 3 bases; J trimming: 3 bases; junction bases outside the gene matches: 5. The CDR3 runs to 15 residues. Germline assignment: CDR1 LNHNV and CDR2 YYDKDF (reference sequence).